This T cell receptor (beta chain) was identified during a study of shared clonotypes between healthy human individuals. General observations from the study: For sorted subsets, rarefaction showed incomplete sequencing despite large depth.

Assay used: immunoSEQ multiplex PCR; TCRdb lists only in-frame clones, some missing. The sample contains roughly 500,000 clones, 90% to 97% of which appear only once. This clone was seen just once. Antigen unknown. The CDR3 spans 17 residues. CDR1 is WSHSY, CDR2 SAAADI, per germline. The J segment lost 0 bases and the V segment lost 2 bases, leaving 4 bases of the junction unmatched. The V gene is TRBV10-2, the J gene TRBJ2-3; 11 bases match TRBD2. The receptor was derived from a woman in her 30s in good health. The specimen sequenced was naive CD4+ T cells sorted from blood. The subset is: CD45RA+ positively selected. Here the CDR3 reads CASSEGLAGTSTDTQYF. The CDR3 region has the DNA TGCGCCAGCAGTGAGGGACTAGCGGGTACGAGCACAGATACGCAGTATTTT.